Included here is one T cell receptor beta chain sequence, with context. As yet, its antigen is unknown. The CDR3 runs to 13 residues. Trimming shortened V by 5 bases and J by 5 bases, and 9 bases separated the two germline ends. From germline, CDR1 is KGHDR and CDR2 SFDVKD. The data derive from a study of T-cell memory formation after mild COVID-19. General study results and limits: SARS-CoV-2 specificity of second-wave clones peaking day 37 was unconfirmed. Mainly CM and EM harbored the contracting CD4+ clones; mainly EMRA harbored the CD8+ ones.

TCRdb reprocessed the 5' RACE reads via MiXCR and lists one record per CDR3 protein. The data show about 120,000 distinct CDR3 sequences, about 17% seen once. The rearrangement links TRBV24-1 to TRBJ1-5; D remains unclear. Sequencing input: PBMCs or a T cell subset sorted from them (not recorded which). The receptor was derived from an adult woman who had mild COVID-19 (a few samples of this study predate the infection). Cell type and time point are not known. Here the CDR3 reads CATSVNNDQPQHF. The DNA of the CDR3 is TGTGCCACCAGTGTTAACAACGATCAGCCCCAGCATTTT.